This TCR beta chain stems from a study of neoadjuvant nivolumab and ipilimumab in lung cancer. This clone has just a few counts. Its specificity is unknown. Study-wide results and limits: TCR richness and clonality were higher in tumors than adjacent uninvolved lung. Blood richness before therapy tracked richness in tumors resected after neoadjuvant therapy. From pretherapy to surgery, tumor richness and clonality rose with dual therapy.

The V and J ends lost 0 bases and 7 bases, in that order; junction bases with no gene match: 5. Germline lookup yields CDR1 MNHNS and CDR2 SASEGT. The CDR3 has 15 residues. This table comes from immunoSEQ multiplex PCR, and its TCRdb copy is limited to in-frame clones, with some not included. This sample has around 6,000 clones; approximately 65% occur once, and the top ten carry 13% to 15%. The sequence came from an adult with non-small cell lung cancer. The sequences come from tumor tissue, collected after neoadjuvant nivolumab, alone or with ipilimumab, at or shortly before surgery. The chain links TRBV6-1 to TRBJ2-3; TRBD2 matches at 9 bases. CDR3 sequence: CASSEAGTSKYTQYF. In DNA, the CDR3 is TGTGCCAGCAGTGAAGCAGGGACTAGCAAGTATACGCAGTATTTT.